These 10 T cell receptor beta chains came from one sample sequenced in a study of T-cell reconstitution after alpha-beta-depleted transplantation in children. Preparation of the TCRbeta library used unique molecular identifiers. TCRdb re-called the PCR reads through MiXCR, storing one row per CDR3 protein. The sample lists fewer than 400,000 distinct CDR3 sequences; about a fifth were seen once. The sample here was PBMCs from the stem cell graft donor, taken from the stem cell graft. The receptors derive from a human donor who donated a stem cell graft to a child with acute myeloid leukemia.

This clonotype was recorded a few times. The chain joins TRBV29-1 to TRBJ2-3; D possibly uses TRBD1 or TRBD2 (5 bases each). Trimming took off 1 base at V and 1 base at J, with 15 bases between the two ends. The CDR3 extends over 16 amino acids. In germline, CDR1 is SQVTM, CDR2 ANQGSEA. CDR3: CSVEVQGVLGTDTQYF. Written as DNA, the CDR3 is TGCAGCGTTGAAGTGCAGGGAGTTTTGGGCACAGATACGCAGTATTTT.

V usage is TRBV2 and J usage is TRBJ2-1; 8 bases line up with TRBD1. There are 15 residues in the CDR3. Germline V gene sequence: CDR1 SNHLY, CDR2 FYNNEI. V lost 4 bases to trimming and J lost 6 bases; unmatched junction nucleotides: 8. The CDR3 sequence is CASSGDRGSTNEQFF. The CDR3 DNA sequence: TGTGCCAGCAGTGGAGACAGGGGTTCCACCAATGAGCAGTTCTTC.

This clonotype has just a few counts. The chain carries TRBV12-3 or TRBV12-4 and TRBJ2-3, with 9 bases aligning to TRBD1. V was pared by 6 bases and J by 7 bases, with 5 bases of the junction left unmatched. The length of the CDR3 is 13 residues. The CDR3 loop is CASRGTGLNTQYF. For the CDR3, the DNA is TGTGCCAGCAGGGGGACAGGGCTTAATACGCAGTATTTT.

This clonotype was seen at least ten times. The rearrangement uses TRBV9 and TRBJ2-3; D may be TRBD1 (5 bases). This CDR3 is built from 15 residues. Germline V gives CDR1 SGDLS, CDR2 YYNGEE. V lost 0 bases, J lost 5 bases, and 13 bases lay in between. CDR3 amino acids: CASSVDARARDTQYF. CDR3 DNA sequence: TGTGCCAGCAGCGTAGATGCCAGGGCAAGAGATACGCAGTATTTT.

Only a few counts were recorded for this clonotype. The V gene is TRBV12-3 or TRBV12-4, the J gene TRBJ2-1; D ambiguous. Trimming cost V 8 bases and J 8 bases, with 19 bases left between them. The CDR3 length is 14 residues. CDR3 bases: TGTGCCAGCGGAATCCCTTCTAGGTTCCATGAGCAGTTCTTC. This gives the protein CASGIPSRFHEQFF.

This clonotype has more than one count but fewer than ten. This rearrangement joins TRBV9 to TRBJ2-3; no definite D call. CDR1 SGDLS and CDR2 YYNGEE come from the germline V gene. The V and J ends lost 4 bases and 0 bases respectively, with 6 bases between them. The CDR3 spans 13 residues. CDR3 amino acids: CASSKTSTDTQYF. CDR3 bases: TGTGCCAGCAGCAAGACTAGCACAGATACGCAGTATTTT.

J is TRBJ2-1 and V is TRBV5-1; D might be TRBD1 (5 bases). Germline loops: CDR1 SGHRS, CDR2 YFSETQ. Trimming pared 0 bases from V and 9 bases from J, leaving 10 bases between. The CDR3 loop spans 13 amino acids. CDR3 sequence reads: CASSLDRGGEQFF. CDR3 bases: TGCGCCAGCAGCTTGGATAGGGGCGGTGAGCAGTTCTTC.

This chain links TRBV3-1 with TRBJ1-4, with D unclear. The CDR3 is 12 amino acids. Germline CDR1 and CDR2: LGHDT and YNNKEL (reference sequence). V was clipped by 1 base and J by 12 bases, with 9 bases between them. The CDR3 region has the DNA TGTGCCAGCAGCCAAGGGATGAGGCAACTGTTTTTT. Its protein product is CASSQGMRQLFF.

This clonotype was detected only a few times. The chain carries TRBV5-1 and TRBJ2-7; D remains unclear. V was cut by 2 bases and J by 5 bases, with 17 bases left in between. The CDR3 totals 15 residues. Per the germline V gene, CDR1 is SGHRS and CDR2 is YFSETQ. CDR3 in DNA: TGCGCCAGCAGCTTCGTACGCCCCGCTCTGGACGAGCAGTACTTC. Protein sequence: CASSFVRPALDEQYF.

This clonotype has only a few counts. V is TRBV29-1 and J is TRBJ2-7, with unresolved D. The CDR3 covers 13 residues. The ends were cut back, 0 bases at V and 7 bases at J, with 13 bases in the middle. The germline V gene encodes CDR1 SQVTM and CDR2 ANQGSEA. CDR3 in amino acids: CSVEDNSRAEQYF. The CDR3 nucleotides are TGCAGCGTTGAAGATAACAGCCGAGCTGAGCAGTACTTC.